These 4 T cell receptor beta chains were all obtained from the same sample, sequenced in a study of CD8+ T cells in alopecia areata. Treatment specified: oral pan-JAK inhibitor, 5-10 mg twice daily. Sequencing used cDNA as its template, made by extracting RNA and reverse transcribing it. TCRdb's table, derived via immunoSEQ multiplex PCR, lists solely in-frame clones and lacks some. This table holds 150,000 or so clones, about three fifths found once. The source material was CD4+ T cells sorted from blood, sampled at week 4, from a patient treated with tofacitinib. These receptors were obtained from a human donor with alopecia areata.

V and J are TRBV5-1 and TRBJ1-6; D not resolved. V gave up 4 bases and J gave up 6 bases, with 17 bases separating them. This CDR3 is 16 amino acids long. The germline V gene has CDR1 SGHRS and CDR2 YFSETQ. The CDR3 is CASSPAGIPGNSPLHF. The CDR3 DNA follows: TGCGCCAGCAGCCCAGCCGGGATCCCCGGTAATTCACCCCTCCACTTT.

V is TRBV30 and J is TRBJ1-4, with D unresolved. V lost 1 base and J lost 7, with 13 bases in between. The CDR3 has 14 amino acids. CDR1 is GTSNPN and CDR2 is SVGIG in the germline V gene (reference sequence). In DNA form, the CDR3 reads TGTGCCTGGAGTGGTGGCGGTCCGGGTGAAAAACTGTTTTTT. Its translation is CAWSGGGPGEKLFF.

The CDR3 DNA follows: TGTGCCAGCAGCGGAGGGCCCGGGGCCAACGTCCTGACTTTC. This sequence encodes CASSGGPGANVLTF. This rearrangement joins TRBV9 to TRBJ2-6, with D possibly TRBD2 on 5 matching bases. The CDR3 extends over 14 amino acids. V lost 3 bases to trimming and J lost 4 bases, with 8 bases between them. Germline V gene data show CDR1 as SGDLS and CDR2 as YYNGEE.

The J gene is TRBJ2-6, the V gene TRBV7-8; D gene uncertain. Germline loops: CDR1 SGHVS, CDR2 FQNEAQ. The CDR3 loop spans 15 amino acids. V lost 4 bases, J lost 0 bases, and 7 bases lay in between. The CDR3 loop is CASSSQHSGANVLTF. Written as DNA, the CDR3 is TGTGCCAGCAGCTCCCAGCACTCTGGGGCCAACGTCCTGACTTTC.